Following are 8 T cell receptor beta chains from one sample sequenced in a study of Ad26.COV2.S vaccination and SARS-CoV-2 variants. The treatment denotes: some 20 received Ad26.COV2.S at low or high dose, single or two shots; about 5 received placebo; per-sample allocation not given. On day 63 after the first injection, vaccine and placebo recipients gave samples. Clones were sequenced by immunoSEQ multiplex PCR, and TCRdb holds only the in-frame ones, with some missing. The sample yields around 270,000 clones, around 85% seen once. Source: peripheral blood, taken in a trial of Ad26.COV2.S vaccine versus placebo. The receptors were sampled from a person between 18 and 59 years old who received the Ad26.COV2.S COVID-19 vaccine or a placebo.

The genes are TRBV2 and TRBJ1-1; D is ambiguous. The CDR3 is made up of 12 amino acids. Germline loops: CDR1 SNHLY, CDR2 FYNNEI. The V and J ends lost 2 bases and 7 bases respectively, with 8 bases between them. The CDR3 DNA reads TGTGCCAGCAGTGAAACGGGTAGTGAAGCTTTCTTT. Translation gives CASSETGSEAFF.

This chain uses TRBV19 with TRBJ2-3; 8 bases agree with TRBD2. The length of the CDR3 is 15 residues. V was pared by 6 bases and J by 3 bases, with 8 bases of the junction left unmatched. The germline V gene encodes CDR1 LNHDA and CDR2 SQIVND (reference sequence). The CDR3 nucleotides are TGTGCCAGTAGAGAGAGCGGGAGAGGAACAGATACGCAGTATTTT. This encodes CASRESGRGTDTQYF.

This clone was detected only a few times. The rearrangement joins TRBV13 to TRBJ2-3; 9 bases are shared with TRBD2. Germline V gene lookup returns CDR1 PRHDT and CDR2 FYEKMQ (reference sequence). J gave up 2 bases and V 3 bases, and 15 bases lay outside the gene matches. This CDR3 is 19 amino acids long. The CDR3 sequence is CASSLGGRVREGPTDTQYF. The CDR3 DNA sequence: TGTGCCAGCAGCTTGGGGGGGCGCGTGCGGGAGGGCCCCACAGATACGCAGTATTTT. Combining the CDR3 with reference TRBV13 and TRBJ2-3 gives the whole variable domain AAGVIQSPRHLIKEKRETATLKCYPIPRHDTVYWYQQGPGQDPQFLISFYEKMQSDKGSIPDRFSAQQFSDYHSELNMSSLELGDSALYFCASSLGGRVREGPTDTQYFGPGTRLTVL.

V gene TRBV20-1 combines with J gene TRBJ2-1; weak D call: TRBD1 (5 bases). V lost 6 bases and J 0 bases, leaving 15 bases between the germline ends. The CDR3 length is 15 residues. CDR1 is DFQATT and CDR2 is SNEGSKA in the germline V gene (reference sequence). The CDR3, as DNA: TGCAGTGCAAGTGACGGACAAAGCTCCTACAATGAGCAGTTCTTC. Its protein product is CSASDGQSSYNEQFF.

This rearrangement joins TRBV2 to TRBJ2-1, with 9 bases identical to TRBD2. Losses at the gene ends were 8 bases for V and 9 bases for J; bases not matched to a gene: 5. Germline CDR1 is SNHLY and CDR2 is FYNNEI. The length of the CDR3 is 12 residues. CDR3 in DNA: TGTGCCAGCGCTAGCGGGATCGTTGAGCAGTTCTTC. Encoded protein: CASASGIVEQFF.

This clone appeared a single time. The chain carries TRBV7-9 and TRBJ1-1; 11 positions agree with TRBD1. The trim removed 3 bases at V and 0 bases at J, leaving 9 bases unmatched. This CDR3 spans 18 amino acids. Germline CDR1 is SEHNR and CDR2 is FQNEAQ (reference sequence). Written as DNA, the CDR3 is TGTGCCAGCAGCTTGGGGCAAGGACAGGGGGCGGTGAACACTGAAGCTTTCTTT. Protein product: CASSLGQGQGAVNTEAFF.

The rearrangement joins TRBV4-3 to TRBJ2-2; 9 nucleotides line up with TRBD2. The germline CDR1 and CDR2 sequences are LGHNA and YSLEER. There are 19 residues in the CDR3. V gave up 1 base and J gave up 1 base; unmatched junction bases: 10. CDR3 residues: CASSQGFSRGRGNTGELFF. In nucleotides, the CDR3 is TGCGCCAGCAGCCAAGGGTTTTCCCGCGGGAGGGGGAACACCGGGGAGCTGTTTTTT.

This chain links TRBV9 with TRBJ2-2, with 14 bases matching TRBD2. The J segment lost 1 base and the V segment lost 3 bases, leaving 5 bases of the junction unmatched. CDR1 and CDR2 (germline): SGDLS, YYNGEE. The CDR3 runs 18 residues. The CDR3 nucleotides read TGTGCCAGCAGCGAGGGACTAGCGGGAGCGAAGAACACCGGGGAGCTGTTTTTT. Amino acid sequence: CASSEGLAGAKNTGELFF.